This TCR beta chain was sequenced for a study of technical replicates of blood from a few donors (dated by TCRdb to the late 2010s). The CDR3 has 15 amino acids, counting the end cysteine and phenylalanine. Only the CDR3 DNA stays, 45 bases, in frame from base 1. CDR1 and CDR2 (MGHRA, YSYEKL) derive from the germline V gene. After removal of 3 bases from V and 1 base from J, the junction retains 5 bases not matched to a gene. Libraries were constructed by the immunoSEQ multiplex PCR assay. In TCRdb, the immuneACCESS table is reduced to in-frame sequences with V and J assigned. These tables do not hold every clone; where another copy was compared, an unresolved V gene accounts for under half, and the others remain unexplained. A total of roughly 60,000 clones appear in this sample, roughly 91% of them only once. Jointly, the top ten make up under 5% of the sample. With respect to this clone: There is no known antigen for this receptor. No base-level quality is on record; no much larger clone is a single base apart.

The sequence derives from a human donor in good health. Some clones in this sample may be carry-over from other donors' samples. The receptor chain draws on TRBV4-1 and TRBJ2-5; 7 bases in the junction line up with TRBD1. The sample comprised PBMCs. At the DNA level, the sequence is TGCGCCAGCAGCCATCTCCGACAGGGCCAAGAGACCCAGTACTTC. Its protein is CASSHLRQGQETQYF.